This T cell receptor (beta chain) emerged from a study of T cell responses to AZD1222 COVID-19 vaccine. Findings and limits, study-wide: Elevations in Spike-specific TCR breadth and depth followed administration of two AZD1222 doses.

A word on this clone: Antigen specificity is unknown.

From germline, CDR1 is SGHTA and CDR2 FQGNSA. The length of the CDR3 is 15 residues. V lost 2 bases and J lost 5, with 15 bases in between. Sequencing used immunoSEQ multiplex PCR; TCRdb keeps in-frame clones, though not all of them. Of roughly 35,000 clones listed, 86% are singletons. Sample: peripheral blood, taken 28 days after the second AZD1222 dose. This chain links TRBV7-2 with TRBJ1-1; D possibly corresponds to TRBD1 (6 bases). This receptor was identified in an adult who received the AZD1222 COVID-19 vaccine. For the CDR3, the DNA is TGTGCCAGCAGCTTATCTCCACAGGGTGGAACTGAAGCTTTCTTT. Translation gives CASSLSPQGGTEAFF.